These T cell receptor beta chains were read from a single sample in a study of cytotoxic CD8 clonotypes in ibrutinib-treated CLL. Clones were sequenced by immunoSEQ multiplex PCR, and TCRdb holds only the in-frame ones, with some missing. The sample contains about 130,000 clones, about 80% of which appear only once. This specimen consisted of PBMCs, obtained after 12 months of ibrutinib treatment. Receptors were obtained from a human donor with chronic lymphocytic leukemia. CDR3s include the opening cysteine and the closing phenylalanine or tryptophan. The D gene is left open where the match is weak. The size entry is marked missing in some rows and otherwise reads once, few, many or a size class.

V gene: TRBV5-1
D gene: TRBD1
J gene: TRBJ2-3
clone size: NA
CDR3 DNA: TGCGCCAGCAGGAGGACAGGGGGGGTCGAAGATACGCAGTATTTT
CDR3 protein: CASRRTGGVEDTQYF

V gene: TRBV28
D gene: TRBD2
J gene: TRBJ2-7
clone size: NA
CDR3 DNA: TGTGCCAGCAGTTTATTGGGAGCGGGAGGATCCTACGAGCAGTACTTC
CDR3 protein: CASSLLGAGGSYEQYF

V gene: TRBV4-1
D gene: TRBD2
J gene: TRBJ2-1
clone size: NA
CDR3 DNA: TGCGCCAGCAGCCAAAGAAATAGCGGGAGGAGGGACAATGAGCAGTTCTTC
CDR3 protein: CASSQRNSGRRDNEQFF

V gene: TRBV21-1
D gene: NA
J gene: TRBJ2-5
clone size: NA
CDR3 DNA: TGTGCCAGCAACAGGCTAGCGGGAGTTTCCGAGACCCAGTACTTC
CDR3 protein: CASNRLAGVSETQYF

V gene: TRBV9
D gene: TRBD2
J gene: TRBJ2-5
clone size: NA
CDR3 DNA: TGTGCCAGCAGCCCGAGAGGACCACGGACTAGCGCGGAAGAGACCCAGTACTTC
CDR3 protein: CASSPRGPRTSAEETQYF

V gene: TRBV19
D gene: TRBD2
J gene: TRBJ2-1
clone size: NA
CDR3 DNA: TGTGCCAGTACCTCCCCGGGGACTAGTGCTAATGAGCAGTTCTTC
CDR3 protein: CASTSPGTSANEQFF

V gene: TRBV6-5
D gene: NA
J gene: TRBJ2-7
clone size: NA
CDR3 DNA: TGTGCCAGCAGTTACCGAAACAGGGTCTACGAGCAGTACTTC
CDR3 protein: CASSYRNRVYEQYF

V gene: TRBV5-1
D gene: NA
J gene: TRBJ2-7
clone size: few
CDR3 DNA: TGCGCCAGCAGCTCAGACTACGAGCAGTACTTC
CDR3 protein: CASSSDYEQYF

V gene: TRBV19
D gene: NA
J gene: TRBJ2-7
clone size: NA
CDR3 DNA: TGTGCCAGTAGTAGAACACAGCTATTAGGGTCCTACGAGCAGTACTTC
CDR3 protein: CASSRTQLLGSYEQYF

V gene: TRBV28
D gene: NA
J gene: TRBJ2-7
clone size: NA
CDR3 DNA: TGTGCCAGCAGGCCAATCGGGAAGGTCGAGCAGTACTTC
CDR3 protein: CASRPIGKVEQYF

V gene: TRBV18
D gene: TRBD1
J gene: TRBJ1-2
clone size: few
CDR3 DNA: TGTGCCAGCTCACCAGACAGGGCTAACTATGGCTACACCTTC
CDR3 protein: CASSPDRANYGYTF

V gene: TRBV19
D gene: NA
J gene: TRBJ1-5
clone size: once
CDR3 DNA: TGTGCCAGTAGTATTTACGGACAGTATAGCAATCAGCCCCAGCATTTT
CDR3 protein: CASSIYGQYSNQPQHF

V gene: TRBV19
D gene: TRBD1
J gene: TRBJ1-1
clone size: NA
CDR3 DNA: TGTGCCAGTAGTATTTCACGACAGGGTAGCACTGAAGCTTTCTTT
CDR3 protein: CASSISRQGSTEAFF

V gene: TRBV6-4
D gene: TRBD2
J gene: TRBJ2-3
clone size: few
CDR3 DNA: TGTGCCAGCAGTTTAGCGGGAGGCACAGATACGCAGTATTTT
CDR3 protein: CASSLAGGTDTQYF

V gene: TRBV19
D gene: TRBD1
J gene: TRBJ1-2
clone size: NA
CDR3 DNA: TGTGCCAGTAGTATTTTTCCCCCGCAGGGGGCTAACTATGGCTACACCTTC
CDR3 protein: CASSIFPPQGANYGYTF

V gene: TRBV4-3
D gene: TRBD1
J gene: TRBJ1-2
clone size: NA
CDR3 DNA: TGCGCCAGCAGCCAAGAGGGTGGGACAGGGGCTGAAGGGTTCTATGGCTACACCTTC
CDR3 protein: CASSQEGGTGAEGFYGYTF

V gene: TRBV7-9
D gene: NA
J gene: TRBJ2-7
clone size: NA
CDR3 DNA: TGTGCCAGCAGCTTCGGGACACCTACCTACGAGCAGTACTTC
CDR3 protein: CASSFGTPTYEQYF

V gene: TRBV5-1
D gene: NA
J gene: TRBJ2-2
clone size: NA
CDR3 DNA: TGCGCCAGCAGCTTGGCAGGAGGAACCGGGGAGCTGTTTTTT
CDR3 protein: CASSLAGGTGELFF

V gene: TRBV5-1
D gene: TRBD2
J gene: TRBJ2-5
clone size: once
CDR3 DNA: TGCGCCAGCAGCTCGGGGGTTTTAGCGGGACTAGCTCTAGAGACCCAGTACTTC
CDR3 protein: CASSSGVLAGLALETQYF

V gene: TRBV28
D gene: TRBD1
J gene: TRBJ2-1
clone size: NA
CDR3 DNA: TGTGCCAGCAGTTTAGGGACAGGGGGCATGGATGAGCAGTTCTTC
CDR3 protein: CASSLGTGGMDEQFF

V gene: TRBV6-5
D gene: NA
J gene: TRBJ1-2
clone size: NA
CDR3 DNA: TGTGCCAGCAGTCAGACAGCTAACTATGGCTACACCTTC
CDR3 protein: CASSQTANYGYTF

V gene: TRBV27
D gene: NA
J gene: TRBJ2-7
clone size: NA
CDR3 DNA: TGTGCCAGCAGTTTTTCAGGGGATTACTACGAGCAGTACTTC
CDR3 protein: CASSFSGDYYEQYF

V gene: TRBV20-1
D gene: NA
J gene: TRBJ2-7
clone size: NA
CDR3 DNA: TGCAGTGCCCCGGACTGGGGGGAGCAGTACTTC
CDR3 protein: CSAPDWGEQYF

V gene: TRBV5-1
D gene: NA
J gene: TRBJ2-7
clone size: once
CDR3 DNA: TGCGCCAGTTCTTCCGGGACACTGGATCTATACGAGCAGTACTTC
CDR3 protein: CASSSGTLDLYEQYF

V gene: TRBV5-6
D gene: TRBD1
J gene: TRBJ2-7
clone size: NA
CDR3 DNA: TGTGCCAGCAGCCAACTCCGGACAGGTAACAGCTACGAGCAGTACTTC
CDR3 protein: CASSQLRTGNSYEQYF

V gene: TRBV7-2
D gene: NA
J gene: TRBJ2-7
clone size: NA
CDR3 DNA: TGTGCCAGCAGCTTCCCGGGCGTTAGCTCCTACGAGCAGTACTTC
CDR3 protein: CASSFPGVSSYEQYF

V gene: TRBV18
D gene: NA
J gene: TRBJ2-1
clone size: few
CDR3 DNA: TGTGCCAGCTCACCACATGCAGAAGATGAGCAGTTCTTC
CDR3 protein: CASSPHAEDEQFF

V gene: TRBV2
D gene: TRBD1
J gene: TRBJ2-7
clone size: NA
CDR3 DNA: TGTGCCAGCAGGGAAACTAGGGGGCCACTTTACGAGCAGTACTTC
CDR3 protein: CASRETRGPLYEQYF

V gene: TRBV29-1
D gene: NA
J gene: TRBJ2-7
clone size: NA
CDR3 DNA: TGCAGCGTTGAAGATAATCTCTCCGAGCAGTACTTC
CDR3 protein: CSVEDNLSEQYF

V gene: TRBV6-5
D gene: NA
J gene: TRBJ2-5
clone size: few
CDR3 DNA: TGTGCCAGCAGTTACTCTCTCGGAGGACGAGCAGAGACCCAGTACTTC
CDR3 protein: CASSYSLGGRAETQYF

V gene: TRBV28
D gene: TRBD2
J gene: TRBJ2-2
clone size: NA
CDR3 DNA: TGTGCCAGCAGTCCTCTAGCGGGAGTTTGGCCCACCGGGGAGCTGTTTTTT
CDR3 protein: CASSPLAGVWPTGELFF

V gene: TRBV7-3
D gene: TRBD1
J gene: TRBJ2-7
clone size: NA
CDR3 DNA: TGTGCCAGCAGCTACGGGACAGCCTACGAGCAGTACTTC
CDR3 protein: CASSYGTAYEQYF

V gene: TRBV7-9
D gene: TRBD2
J gene: TRBJ2-2
clone size: NA
CDR3 DNA: TGTGCCAGCAGCCCACCGGGACTAGCGACCACCGGGGAGCTGTTTTTT
CDR3 protein: CASSPPGLATTGELFF

V gene: TRBV7-2
D gene: NA
J gene: TRBJ2-7
clone size: NA
CDR3 DNA: TGTGCCAGCAGCTTAGAGTCTTGGTCCTCCGGGGCCTACGAGCAGTACTTC
CDR3 protein: CASSLESWSSGAYEQYF

V gene: TRBV7-9
D gene: NA
J gene: TRBJ2-5
clone size: NA
CDR3 DNA: TGTGCCAGCAGCCCGGGGTTACCAGAGACCCAGTACTTC
CDR3 protein: CASSPGLPETQYF

V gene: TRBV2
D gene: NA
J gene: TRBJ2-7
clone size: NA
CDR3 DNA: TGTGCCAGCAGTGTATACGGCAGGGGAGGGTACGAGCAGTACTTC
CDR3 protein: CASSVYGRGGYEQYF

V gene: TRBV2
D gene: NA
J gene: TRBJ2-7
clone size: NA
CDR3 DNA: TGTGCCAGCAGTGAATACGATTACGAGCAGTACTTC
CDR3 protein: CASSEYDYEQYF

V gene: TRBV7-9
D gene: NA
J gene: TRBJ2-7
clone size: NA
CDR3 DNA: TGTGCCAGCAGCCCTGAGGGTCTCTACGAGCAGTACTTC
CDR3 protein: CASSPEGLYEQYF

V gene: TRBV5-4
D gene: TRBD2
J gene: TRBJ2-7
clone size: NA
CDR3 DNA: TGTGCCAGCAGCTCAAGGACTAGCGGGCTCTACGAGCAGTACTTC
CDR3 protein: CASSSRTSGLYEQYF

V gene: TRBV30
D gene: NA
J gene: TRBJ1-5
clone size: NA
CDR3 DNA: TGTGCCTGGAGTGTAGGGCTCGATCTTACCCCGCCCCAGCATTTT
CDR3 protein: CAWSVGLDLTPPQHF

V gene: TRBV28
D gene: TRBD1
J gene: TRBJ1-1
clone size: NA
CDR3 DNA: TGTGCCAGCAGTTCTAAGACAGGGCACATGAACACTGAAGCTTTCTTT
CDR3 protein: CASSSKTGHMNTEAFF

V gene: TRBV7-9
D gene: TRBD2
J gene: TRBJ2-7
clone size: NA
CDR3 DNA: TGTGCCAGCAGCTCAACTAGCGGCAGTACCTACGAGCAGTACTTC
CDR3 protein: CASSSTSGSTYEQYF

V gene: TRBV9
D gene: NA
J gene: TRBJ1-4
clone size: NA
CDR3 DNA: TGTGCCAGCAGCGACCGGTCTGCGGGAAATGAAAAACTGTTTTTT
CDR3 protein: CASSDRSAGNEKLFF

V gene: TRBV27
D gene: NA
J gene: TRBJ2-7
clone size: few
CDR3 DNA: TGTGCCAGCAGTTTCCGCCATGGGACACTCTACGAGCAGTACTTC
CDR3 protein: CASSFRHGTLYEQYF

V gene: TRBV7-2
D gene: TRBD1
J gene: TRBJ1-3
clone size: NA
CDR3 DNA: TGTGCCAGCAGCTTAGGAGGGACAGGGGGAGGAAACACCATATATTTT
CDR3 protein: CASSLGGTGGGNTIYF

V gene: TRBV6-6
D gene: NA
J gene: TRBJ1-5
clone size: few
CDR3 DNA: TGTGCCAGCAGTTACGGGGTGTCGGGCAATCAGCCCCAGCATTTT
CDR3 protein: CASSYGVSGNQPQHF

V gene: TRBV30
D gene: TRBD2
J gene: TRBJ2-7
clone size: NA
CDR3 DNA: TGTGCCTGGAGTCCCCCGGGGCTAGCGGGTTGGTGGCGCTTC
CDR3 protein: CAWSPPGLAGWWRF

V gene: TRBV20-1
D gene: NA
J gene: TRBJ2-7
clone size: NA
CDR3 DNA: TGCAGTGCTAGTTTGGGATACGAGCAGTACTTC
CDR3 protein: CSASLGYEQYF

V gene: TRBV4-1
D gene: NA
J gene: TRBJ2-1
clone size: NA
CDR3 DNA: TGCGCCAGCAGCCCGACTAGGGGGGCCAATGAGCAGTTCTTC
CDR3 protein: CASSPTRGANEQFF

V gene: TRBV30
D gene: NA
J gene: TRBJ1-2
clone size: few
CDR3 DNA: TGTGCCTGGAGTGTAAATAAAGACAACGGCTACACCTTC
CDR3 protein: CAWSVNKDNGYTF

V gene: TRBV9
D gene: TRBD2
J gene: TRBJ2-1
clone size: NA
CDR3 DNA: TGTGCCAGCAGCGTAGCGTTAGCGGGAACGAGTGAGCAGTTCTTC
CDR3 protein: CASSVALAGTSEQFF

V gene: TRBV2
D gene: NA
J gene: TRBJ2-1
clone size: NA
CDR3 DNA: TGTGCCAGCATTAGGGACTGGGCGGTCAATGAGCAGTTCTTC
CDR3 protein: CASIRDWAVNEQFF

V gene: TRBV18
D gene: NA
J gene: TRBJ2-3
clone size: NA
CDR3 DNA: TGTGCCAGCTCAACGACAGATACAGATACGCAGTATTTT
CDR3 protein: CASSTTDTDTQYF

V gene: TRBV25-1
D gene: TRBD2
J gene: TRBJ2-1
clone size: NA
CDR3 DNA: TGTGCCAGCAGTGAACTAGCGGGATCCTACAATGAGCAGTTCTTC
CDR3 protein: CASSELAGSYNEQFF

V gene: TRBV2
D gene: NA
J gene: TRBJ2-1
clone size: few
CDR3 DNA: TGTGCCAGCAGTGGGGGTGAGCAGTTCTTC
CDR3 protein: CASSGGEQFF

V gene: TRBV7-2
D gene: NA
J gene: TRBJ2-1
clone size: NA
CDR3 DNA: TGTGCCAGCAGCTTAGAGGGTCTGAGCTCCTACAATGAGCAGTTCTTC
CDR3 protein: CASSLEGLSSYNEQFF

V gene: TRBV27
D gene: TRBD1
J gene: TRBJ1-2
clone size: NA
CDR3 DNA: TGTGCCAGCAGTAAACGGACAGGGGGCAACTATGGCTACACCTTC
CDR3 protein: CASSKRTGGNYGYTF

V gene: TRBV7-8
D gene: TRBD2
J gene: TRBJ2-2
clone size: NA
CDR3 DNA: TGTGCCAGCAGCCACACGGACTCTAGCGGAAATACCGGGGAGCTGTTTTTT
CDR3 protein: CASSHTDSSGNTGELFF

V gene: TRBV6-5
D gene: NA
J gene: TRBJ2-3
clone size: NA
CDR3 DNA: TGTGCCAGCAGACCATTGGGACAAACCACAGATACGCAGTATTTT
CDR3 protein: CASRPLGQTTDTQYF